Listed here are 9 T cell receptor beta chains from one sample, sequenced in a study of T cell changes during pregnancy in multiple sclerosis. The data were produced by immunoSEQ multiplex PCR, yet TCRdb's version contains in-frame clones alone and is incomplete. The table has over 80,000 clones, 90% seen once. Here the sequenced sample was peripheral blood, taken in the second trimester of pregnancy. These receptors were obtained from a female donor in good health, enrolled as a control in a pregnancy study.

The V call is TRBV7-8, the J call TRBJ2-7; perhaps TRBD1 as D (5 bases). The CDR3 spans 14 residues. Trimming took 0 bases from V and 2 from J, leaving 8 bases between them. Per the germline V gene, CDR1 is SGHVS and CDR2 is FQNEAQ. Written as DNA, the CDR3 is TGTGCCAGCAGCTTAGCTTTACAGGCCTACGAGCAGTACTTC. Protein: CASSLALQAYEQYF.

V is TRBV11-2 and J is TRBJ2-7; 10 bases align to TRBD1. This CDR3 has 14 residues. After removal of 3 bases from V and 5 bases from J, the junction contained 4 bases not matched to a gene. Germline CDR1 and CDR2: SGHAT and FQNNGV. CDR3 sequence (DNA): TGTGCCAGCAGCTTTGACAGGGGGCCCCACGAGCAGTACTTC. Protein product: CASSFDRGPHEQYF.

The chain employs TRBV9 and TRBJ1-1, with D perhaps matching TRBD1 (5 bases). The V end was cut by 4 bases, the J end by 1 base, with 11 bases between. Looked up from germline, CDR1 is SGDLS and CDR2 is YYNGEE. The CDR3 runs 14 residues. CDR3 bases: TGTGCCAGCAGCCGGGCAGGGAAGAACACTGAAGCTTTCTTT. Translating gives CASSRAGKNTEAFF.

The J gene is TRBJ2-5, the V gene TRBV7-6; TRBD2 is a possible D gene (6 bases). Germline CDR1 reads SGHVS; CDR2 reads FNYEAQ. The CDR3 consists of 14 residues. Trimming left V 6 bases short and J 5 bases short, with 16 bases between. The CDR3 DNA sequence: TGTGCCAGCAGTCGCCAGGGACTCTGGGAGACCCAGTACTTC. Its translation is CASSRQGLWETQYF.

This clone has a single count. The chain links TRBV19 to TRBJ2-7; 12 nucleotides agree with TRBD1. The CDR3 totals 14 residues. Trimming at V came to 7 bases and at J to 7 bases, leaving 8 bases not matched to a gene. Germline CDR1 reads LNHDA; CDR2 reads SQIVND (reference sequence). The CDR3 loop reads CASNGGTGGVEQYF. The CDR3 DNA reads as TGTGCCAGTAATGGCGGGACAGGGGGCGTGGAGCAGTACTTC.

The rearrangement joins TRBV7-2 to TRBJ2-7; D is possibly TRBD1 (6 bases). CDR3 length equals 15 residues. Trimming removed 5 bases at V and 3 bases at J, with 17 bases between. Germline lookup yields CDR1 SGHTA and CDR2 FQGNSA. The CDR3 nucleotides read TGTGCCAGCAGCCCCGACACCAACAGGGTCTACGAGCAGTACTTC. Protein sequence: CASSPDTNRVYEQYF.

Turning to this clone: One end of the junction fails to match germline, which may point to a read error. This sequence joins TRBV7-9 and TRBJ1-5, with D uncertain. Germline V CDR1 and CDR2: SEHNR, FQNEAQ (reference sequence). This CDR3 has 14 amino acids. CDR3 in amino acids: CASSLATEGQPQHF. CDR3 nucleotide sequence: TGTGCCAGCAGCCTAGCAACGGAGGGTCAGCCCCAGCATTTT.

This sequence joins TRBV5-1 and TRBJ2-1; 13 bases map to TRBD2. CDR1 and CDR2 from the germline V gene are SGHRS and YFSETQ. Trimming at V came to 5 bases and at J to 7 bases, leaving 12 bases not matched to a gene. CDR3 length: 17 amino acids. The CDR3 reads CASSSEVGLAGRNEQFF. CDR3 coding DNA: TGCGCCAGCAGTTCGGAGGTGGGACTAGCGGGGAGGAATGAGCAGTTCTTC.

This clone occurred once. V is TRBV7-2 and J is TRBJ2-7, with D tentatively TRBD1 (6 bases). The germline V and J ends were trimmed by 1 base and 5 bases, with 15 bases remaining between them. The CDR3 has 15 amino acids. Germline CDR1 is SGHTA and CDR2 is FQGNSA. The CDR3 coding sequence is TGTGCCAGCAGCTTAGGGCTGGGGGCGACGGACGAGCAGTACTTC. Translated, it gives CASSLGLGATDEQYF.